This T cell receptor beta chain appears in the sequencing data of a study of blood T cell repertoires in COVID-19. Background on the study: The United States, Italy and Spain were the sources of the acute and convalescent COVID-19 samples. T cells, B-cell-depleted T cells, or PBMCs provided the cDNA or gDNA that served as material.

Per the study methods: Amplification of reference gene primers was used by the study to estimate nucleated cell counts. Only in-frame clones appear in the TCRdb table, and some are missing; sequencing was by immunoSEQ multiplex PCR. V, J and clone size are taken as reported in that table, and D and trimming were inferred from the DNA itself. The sample shows fewer than 250,000 clones, about 83% of them seen only once. The CDR3 is made up of 14 amino acids. V lost 5 bases and J 0 bases, leaving 10 bases between the germline ends. The germline V gene encodes CDR1 LNHDA and CDR2 SQIVND (reference sequence).

The material sequenced was peripheral blood. The receptor was isolated from a woman aged 40 to 50 with active or convalescent COVID-19. The rearrangement uses TRBV19 and TRBJ1-1; D might be TRBD1 (5 bases). CDR3 sequence: CASSGAGMNTEAFF. The CDR3 nucleotides read TGTGCCAGTAGTGGGGCAGGGATGAACACTGAAGCTTTCTTT.